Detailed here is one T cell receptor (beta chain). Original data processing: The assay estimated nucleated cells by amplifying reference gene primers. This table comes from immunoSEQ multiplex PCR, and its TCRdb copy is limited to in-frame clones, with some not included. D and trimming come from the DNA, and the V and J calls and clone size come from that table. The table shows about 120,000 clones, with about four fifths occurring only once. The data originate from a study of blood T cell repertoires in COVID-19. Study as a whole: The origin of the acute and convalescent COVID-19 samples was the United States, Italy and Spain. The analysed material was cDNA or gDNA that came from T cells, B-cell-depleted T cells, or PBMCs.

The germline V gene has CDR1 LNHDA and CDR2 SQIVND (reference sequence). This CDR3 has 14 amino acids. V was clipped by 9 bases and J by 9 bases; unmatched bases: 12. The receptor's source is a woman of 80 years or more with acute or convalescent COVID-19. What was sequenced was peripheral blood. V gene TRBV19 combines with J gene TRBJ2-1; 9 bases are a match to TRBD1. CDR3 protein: CASNRDRASVEQFF. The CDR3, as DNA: TGTGCCAGCAATAGGGACAGGGCCTCGGTTGAGCAGTTCTTC.